The source of this T cell receptor beta chain is a study of T cells in Graves' hyperthyroidism and ophthalmopathy. Background on the study: At the time of initial diagnosis and before any treatment, peripheral blood was collected.

For this clonotype: Its antigen is unknown.

Study-level results: Patients with ophthalmopathy were separated from those with stable hyperthyroidism by a 13 V-J model.

Germline CDR1 is MNHEY and CDR2 is SVGEGT. The V end was cut by 5 bases, the J end by 1 base, with 15 bases between. The CDR3 extends over 16 amino acids. Authors of the study amplified TCR beta CDR3 regions from RNA transcripts. First-round RT-PCR targeting the TCR CDR3 was performed with the HTBI primer set. TCRdb re-analysed the multiplex PCR reads in MiXCR, keeping a single row per CDR3 protein. The sample has fewer than 400,000 distinct CDR3 sequences; 20% to 25% are singletons. This sequence joins TRBV6-2 or TRBV6-3 and TRBJ2-1; weak D call: TRBD1 (5 bases). Sequencing was done on a sample of blood. The receptor comes from a man aged 50-59 years with Graves' hyperthyroidism. DNA of the CDR3: TGTGCCAGCAGTCACCCTGACAGTAGGTCCTACAATGAGCAGTTCTTC. This sequence encodes CASSHPDSRSYNEQFF.